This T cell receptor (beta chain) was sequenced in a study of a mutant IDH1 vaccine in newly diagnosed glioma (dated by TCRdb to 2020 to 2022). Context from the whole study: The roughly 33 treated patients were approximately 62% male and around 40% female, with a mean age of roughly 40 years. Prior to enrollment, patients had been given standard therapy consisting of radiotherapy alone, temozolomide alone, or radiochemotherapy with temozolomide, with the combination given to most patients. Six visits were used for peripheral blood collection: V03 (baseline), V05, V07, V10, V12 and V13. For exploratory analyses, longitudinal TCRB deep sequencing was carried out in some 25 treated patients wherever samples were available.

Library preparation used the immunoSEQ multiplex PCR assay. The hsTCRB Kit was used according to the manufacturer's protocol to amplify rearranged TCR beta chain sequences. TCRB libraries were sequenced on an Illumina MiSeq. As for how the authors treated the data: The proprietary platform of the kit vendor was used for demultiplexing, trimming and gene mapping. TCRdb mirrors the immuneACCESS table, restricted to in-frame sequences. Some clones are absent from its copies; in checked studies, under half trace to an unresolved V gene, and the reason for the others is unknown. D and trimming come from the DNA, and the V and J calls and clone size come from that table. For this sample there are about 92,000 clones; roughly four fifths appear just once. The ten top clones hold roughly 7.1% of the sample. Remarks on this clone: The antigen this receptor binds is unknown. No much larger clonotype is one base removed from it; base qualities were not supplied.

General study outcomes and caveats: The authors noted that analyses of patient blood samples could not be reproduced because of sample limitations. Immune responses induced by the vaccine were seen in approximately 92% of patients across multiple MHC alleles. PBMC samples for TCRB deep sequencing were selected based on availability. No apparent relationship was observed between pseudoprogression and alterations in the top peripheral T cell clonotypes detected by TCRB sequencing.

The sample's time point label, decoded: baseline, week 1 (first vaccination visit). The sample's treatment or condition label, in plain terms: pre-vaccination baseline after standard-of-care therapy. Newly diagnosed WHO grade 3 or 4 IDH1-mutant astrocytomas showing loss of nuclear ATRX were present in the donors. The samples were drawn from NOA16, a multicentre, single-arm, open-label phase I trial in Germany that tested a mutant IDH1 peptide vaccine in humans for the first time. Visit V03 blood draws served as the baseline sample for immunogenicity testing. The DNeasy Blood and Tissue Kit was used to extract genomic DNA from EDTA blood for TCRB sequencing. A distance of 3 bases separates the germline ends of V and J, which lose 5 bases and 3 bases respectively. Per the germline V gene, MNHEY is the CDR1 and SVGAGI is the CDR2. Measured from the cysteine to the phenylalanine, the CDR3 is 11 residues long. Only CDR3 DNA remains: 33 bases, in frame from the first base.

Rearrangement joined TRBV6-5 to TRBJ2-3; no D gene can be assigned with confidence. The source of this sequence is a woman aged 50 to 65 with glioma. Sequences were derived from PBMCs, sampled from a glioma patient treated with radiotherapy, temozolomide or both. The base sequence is TGTGCCAGCAGTAATACAGATACGCAGTATTTT. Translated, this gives CASSNTDTQYF.